The 7 T cell receptor beta chains presented below share a single source sample, sequenced in a study of blood T cell repertoires in COVID-19. Generated by immunoSEQ multiplex PCR, the TCRdb table keeps only in-frame clones and is missing some. The sample has around 330,000 clones, 85% seen once; the top ten hold over 1.5%. The sample comprised PBMCs or T cells enriched from blood (not recorded which). These receptors were obtained from a woman aged 30 to 39 who had been exposed to COVID-19.

The J gene is TRBJ2-3, the V gene TRBV28; a weak D match, TRBD1 (6 bases). Germline V gives CDR1 MDHEN, CDR2 SYDVKM. The ends were cut back, 2 bases at V and 2 bases at J, with 8 bases in the middle. This CDR3 comprises 14 residues. The DNA of the CDR3 is TGTGCCAGCAGTTTAGGACAGAACACAGATACGCAGTATTTT. It codes for CASSLGQNTDTQYF.

This sequence joins TRBV9 and TRBJ1-1; D may be TRBD1 (5 bases). V dropped 0 bases and J dropped 4 bases, with 10 bases sitting between them. The CDR3 runs to 14 residues. CDR1 is SGDLS, CDR2 YYNGEE, per germline. The CDR3 DNA is TGTGCCAGCAGCGTAGCTGGGGGGGGCACTGAAGCTTTCTTT. Protein sequence: CASSVAGGGTEAFF.

This clone was detected many times. The gene calls are TRBV28 and TRBJ2-1, with TRBD2 matching over 9 bases. V lost 7 bases and J lost 7; bases outside the gene matches: 20. There are 18 residues in the CDR3. Germline V gene sequence: CDR1 MDHEN, CDR2 SYDVKM. The CDR3 sequence is CASNDPPGASGIRNEQFF. CDR3 DNA sequence: TGTGCCAGCAACGATCCCCCAGGGGCTAGCGGGATCCGGAATGAGCAGTTCTTC.

The chain joins TRBV9 to TRBJ1-1; 9 bases fit TRBD1. CDR3 length: 14 amino acids. V lost 3 bases, J lost 5 bases, and 5 bases stayed unmatched. CDR1 and CDR2 from the germline V gene are SGDLS and YYNGEE. CDR3 nucleotide sequence: TGTGCCAGCAGCGCAGACAGGGGGGTTACTGAAGCTTTCTTT. Its translation is CASSADRGVTEAFF.

The rearrangement joins TRBV6-5 to TRBJ2-7; D is perhaps TRBD2 (6 bases). Trimming shortened V by 8 bases and J by 11 bases, and 19 bases separated the two germline ends. The CDR3 consists of 12 residues. CDR1 is MNHEY and CDR2 is SVGAGI in the germline V gene. The CDR3 DNA sequence: TGTGCCAGCGGGGGGACGGGTACGAAGGAGTACTTC. This translates into CASGGTGTKEYF.

This clone was observed a handful of times. V and J are TRBV20-1 and TRBJ2-2, with 7 positions matching TRBD1. The length of the CDR3 is 14 residues. Germline V gives CDR1 DFQATT, CDR2 SNEGSKA (reference sequence). The V and J ends lost 3 bases and 4 bases, in that order; junction bases with no gene match: 5. The CDR3 coding sequence is TGCAGTGCTAGTGACAGGGTTAGCACCGGGGAGCTGTTTTTT. Its translation is CSASDRVSTGELFF.

The chain carries TRBV4-3 and TRBJ1-1; TRBD1 aligns across 7 bases. The V segment lost 4 bases and the J segment 4 bases; nucleotides outside the gene matches: 3. The V gene's germline CDR1 is LGHNA and CDR2 YSLEER. This CDR3 contains 13 residues. CDR3 sequence reads: CASSLDRVTEAFF. DNA of the CDR3: TGCGCCAGCAGCCTCGACAGGGTCACTGAAGCTTTCTTT.